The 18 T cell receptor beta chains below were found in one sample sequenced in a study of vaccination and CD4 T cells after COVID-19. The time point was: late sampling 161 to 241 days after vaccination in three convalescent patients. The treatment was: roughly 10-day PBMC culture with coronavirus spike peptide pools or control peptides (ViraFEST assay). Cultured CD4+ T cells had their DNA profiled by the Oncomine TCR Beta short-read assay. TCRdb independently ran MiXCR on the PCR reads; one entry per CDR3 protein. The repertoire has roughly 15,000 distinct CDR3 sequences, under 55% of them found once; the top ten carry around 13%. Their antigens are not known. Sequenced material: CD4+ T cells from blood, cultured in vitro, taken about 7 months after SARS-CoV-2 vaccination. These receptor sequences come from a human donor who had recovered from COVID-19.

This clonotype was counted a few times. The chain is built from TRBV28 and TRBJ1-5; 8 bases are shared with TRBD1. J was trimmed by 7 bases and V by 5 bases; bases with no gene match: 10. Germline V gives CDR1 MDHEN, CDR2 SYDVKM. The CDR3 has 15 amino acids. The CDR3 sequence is CASSPLDRVRQPQHF. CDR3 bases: TGTGCCAGCAGTCCCCTGGACAGGGTTCGACAGCCCCAGCATTTT. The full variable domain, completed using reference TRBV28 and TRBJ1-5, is DVKVTQSSRYLVKRTGEKVFLECVQDMDHENMFWYRQDPGLGLRLIYFSYDVKMKEKGDIPEGYSVSREKKERFSLILESASTNQTSMYLCASSPLDRVRQPQHFGDGTRLSIL.

CDR3 region: CASSSRTGNNGYTF. The CDR3 region has the DNA TGTGCCAGCAGCTCGAGGACGGGGAATAATGGCTACACCTTC. J is TRBJ1-2 and V is TRBV7-2; D gene uncertain. Between the trimmed V and J ends, which lost 4 bases and 6 bases, there was a span of 15 bases. The CDR3 spans 14 residues. The germline V gene encodes CDR1 SGHTA and CDR2 FQGNSA.

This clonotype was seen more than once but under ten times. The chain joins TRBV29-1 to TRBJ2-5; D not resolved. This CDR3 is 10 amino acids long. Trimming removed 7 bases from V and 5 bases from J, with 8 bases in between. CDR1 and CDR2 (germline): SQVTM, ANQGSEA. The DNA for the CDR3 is TGCAGCGCTGGGTGGGAGACCCAGTACTTC. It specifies CSAGWETQYF.

CDR3 amino acids: CASSIDLASGELFF. The CDR3 nucleotides read TGTGCCAGTAGTATAGACCTAGCATCCGGGGAGCTGTTTTTT. This chain connects TRBV19 to TRBJ2-2, with D perhaps matching TRBD2 (5 bases). CDR3 length: 14 residues. With 0 bases removed from V and 6 bases from J, the gap between germline ends came to 8 bases. In germline, CDR1 is LNHDA, CDR2 SQIVND (reference sequence).

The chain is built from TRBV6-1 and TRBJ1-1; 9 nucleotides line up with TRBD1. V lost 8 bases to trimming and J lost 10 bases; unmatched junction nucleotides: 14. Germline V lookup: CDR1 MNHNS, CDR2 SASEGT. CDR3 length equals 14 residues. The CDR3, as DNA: TGTGCCAGCGTCGAACCCGGGACAGGGAAGGGAGCTTTCTTT. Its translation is CASVEPGTGKGAFF.

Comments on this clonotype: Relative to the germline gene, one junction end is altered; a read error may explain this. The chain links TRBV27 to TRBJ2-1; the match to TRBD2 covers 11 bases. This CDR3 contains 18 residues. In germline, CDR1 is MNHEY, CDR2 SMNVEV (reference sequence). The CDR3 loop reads CASSLSSLAGVLGDEQFF. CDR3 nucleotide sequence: TGTGCCAGTAGTTTATCGTCACTAGCGGGAGTGCTAGGCGATGAGCAGTTCTTC.

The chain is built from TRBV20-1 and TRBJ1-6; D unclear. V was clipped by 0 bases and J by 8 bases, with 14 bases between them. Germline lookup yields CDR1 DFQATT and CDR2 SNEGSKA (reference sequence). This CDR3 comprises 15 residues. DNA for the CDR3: TGCAGTGCTAGAGATTATTCGCTAGGCGATTCACCCCTCCACTTT. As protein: CSARDYSLGDSPLHF.

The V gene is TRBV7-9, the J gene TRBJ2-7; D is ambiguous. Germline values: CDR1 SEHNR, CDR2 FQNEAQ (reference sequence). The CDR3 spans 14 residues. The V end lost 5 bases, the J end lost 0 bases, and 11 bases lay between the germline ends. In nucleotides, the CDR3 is TGTGCCAGCAGCCCCGCCCCCTTCTCCTACGAGCAGTACTTC. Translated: CASSPAPFSYEQYF. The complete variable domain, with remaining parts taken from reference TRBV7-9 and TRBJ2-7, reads DTGVSQNPRHKITKRGQNVTFRCDPISEHNRLYWYRQTLGQGPEFLTYFQNEAQLEKSRLLSDRFSAERPKGSFSTLEIQRTEQGDSAMYLCASSPAPFSYEQYFGPGTRLTVT.

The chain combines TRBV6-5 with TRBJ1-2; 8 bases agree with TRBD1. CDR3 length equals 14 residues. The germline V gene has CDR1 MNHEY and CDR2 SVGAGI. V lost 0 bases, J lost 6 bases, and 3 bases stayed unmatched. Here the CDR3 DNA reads TGTGCCAGCAGTTACTCTAGACAGGGGCATGGCTACACCTTC. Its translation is CASSYSRQGHGYTF.

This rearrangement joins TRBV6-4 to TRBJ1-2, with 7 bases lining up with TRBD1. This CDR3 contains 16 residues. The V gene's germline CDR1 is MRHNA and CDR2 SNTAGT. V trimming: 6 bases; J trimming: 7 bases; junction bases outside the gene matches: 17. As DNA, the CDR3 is TGTGCCAGCAGCTGGACCGGGGACAGACCGGAGGGTGGCTACACCTTC. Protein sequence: CASSWTGDRPEGGYTF.

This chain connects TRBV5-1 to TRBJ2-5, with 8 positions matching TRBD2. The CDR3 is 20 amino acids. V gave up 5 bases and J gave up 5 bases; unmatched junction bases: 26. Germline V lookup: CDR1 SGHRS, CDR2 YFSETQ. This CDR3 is CASSLNPPRSREVQRETQYF. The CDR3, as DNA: TGCGCCAGCAGTCTCAACCCTCCACGATCGCGGGAGGTACAAAGGGAGACCCAGTACTTC.

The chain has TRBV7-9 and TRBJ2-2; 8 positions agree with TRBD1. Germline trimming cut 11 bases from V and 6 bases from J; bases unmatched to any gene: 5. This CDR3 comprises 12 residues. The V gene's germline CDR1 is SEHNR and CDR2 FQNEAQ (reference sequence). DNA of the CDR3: TGTGCCGGACAGGGCCCACCCGGGGAGCTGTTTTTT. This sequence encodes CAGQGPPGELFF.

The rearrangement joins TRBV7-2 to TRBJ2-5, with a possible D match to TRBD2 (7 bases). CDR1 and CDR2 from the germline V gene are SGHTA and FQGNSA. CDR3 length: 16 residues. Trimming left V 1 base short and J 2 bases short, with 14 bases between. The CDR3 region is CASSLVSRGRQETQYF. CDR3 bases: TGTGCCAGCAGCTTAGTTTCGCGGGGGCGGCAAGAGACCCAGTACTTC.

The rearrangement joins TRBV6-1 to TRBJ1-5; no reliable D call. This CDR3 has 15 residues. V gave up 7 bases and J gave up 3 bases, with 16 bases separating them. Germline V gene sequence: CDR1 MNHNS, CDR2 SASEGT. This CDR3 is CASNWGGQNNQPQHF. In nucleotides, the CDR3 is TGTGCCAGCAACTGGGGAGGGCAGAACAATCAGCCCCAGCATTTT.

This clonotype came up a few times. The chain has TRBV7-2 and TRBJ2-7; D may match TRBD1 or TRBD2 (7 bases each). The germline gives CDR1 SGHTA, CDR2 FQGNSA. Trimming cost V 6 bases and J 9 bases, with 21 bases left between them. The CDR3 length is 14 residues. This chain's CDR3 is CASSPRGGTIVQYF. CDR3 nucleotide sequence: TGTGCCAGCAGTCCCAGGGGGGGGACTATCGTGCAGTACTTC.

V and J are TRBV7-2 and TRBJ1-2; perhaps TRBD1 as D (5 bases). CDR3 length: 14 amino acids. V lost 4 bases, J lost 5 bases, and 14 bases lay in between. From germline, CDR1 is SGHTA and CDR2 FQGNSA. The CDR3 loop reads CASSSQPGKYGYTF. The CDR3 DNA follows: TGTGCCAGCAGCTCGCAACCAGGGAAATATGGCTACACCTTC.

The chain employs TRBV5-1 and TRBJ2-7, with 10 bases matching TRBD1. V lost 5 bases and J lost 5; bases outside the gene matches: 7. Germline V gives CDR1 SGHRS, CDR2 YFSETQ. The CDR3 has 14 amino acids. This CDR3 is CASSTGQGSHEQYF. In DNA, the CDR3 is TGCGCCAGCAGTACGGGACAGGGGTCCCACGAGCAGTACTTC.

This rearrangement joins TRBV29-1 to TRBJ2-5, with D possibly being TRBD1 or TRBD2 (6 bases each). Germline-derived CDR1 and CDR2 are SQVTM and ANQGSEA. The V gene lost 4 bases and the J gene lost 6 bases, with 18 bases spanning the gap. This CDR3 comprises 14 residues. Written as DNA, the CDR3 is TGCAGCGTTGTTTCCGGGGGCGTAAGTAAGACCCAGTACTTC. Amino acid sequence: CSVVSGGVSKTQYF.